The sequence of this T cell receptor (beta chain) was determined in a study of response to subunit inactivated influenza vaccine. Study-level results: The authors suggested that few new T cells are recruited per seasonal influenza vaccination.

The CDR3 is 12 amino acids. The V gene end was trimmed by 7 bases and the J gene end by 8 bases; junction bases not matched to a gene: 4. This clonotype was seen a few times. The antigen is undetermined. TCRdb analysed the RT-PCR reads with MiXCR anew, one entry per CDR3 protein. Of 450,000 to 700,000 distinct CDR3 sequences in the sample, less than 15% were seen once. The V gene is TRBV12-3 or TRBV12-4, the J gene TRBJ2-3, with 9 bases matching TRBD1. The clonotype comes from a man aged 50-60 years who received an inactivated influenza vaccine. Here the sequenced sample was PBMCs from blood, taken approximately 13 days after vaccination. The CDR3 spells CASTKDRGTQYF. CDR3 DNA: TGTGCCAGCACCAAGGACAGGGGTACGCAGTATTTT.